These 10 T cell receptor beta chains were sequenced from one sample in a study of regulatory T cells in long-lasting Graves disease. The sample's time point: newly diagnosed GD, antithyroid drugs for less than 3 months. PBMC-derived RNA was used for the TCR library. For TCR beta, libraries came from iRepertoire HTBI primers and Arm-PCR of CDR3 regions. TCRdb reprocessed the multiplex PCR reads with MiXCR, giving one entry per CDR3 protein. The sample has some 250,000 distinct CDR3 sequences; approximately 18% are singletons. The same data also contributed to another study, on T cells in Graves' hyperthyroidism and ophthalmopathy.

The starting material was peripheral blood mononuclear cells (PBMCs), obtained at new diagnosis, from a patient treated with antithyroid drugs. All receptors derive from a woman between 25 and 40 years old with Graves disease.

This clonotype has a count of ten or more. J is TRBJ1-5 and V is TRBV12-3 or TRBV12-4, with D perhaps TRBD1 (6 bases). This CDR3 region has 22 residues. V gave up 3 bases and J gave up 4 bases, with 34 bases separating them. Written as DNA, the CDR3 is TGTGCCAGCAGTTTTTCCCGAGAGGGGGGGGGTTTCTACCCGAAGTTAAATCAGCCCCAGCATTTT. This codes for CASSFSREGGGFYPKLNQPQHF.

In its sample, this clonotype was seen many times. The chain employs TRBV6-1 and TRBJ1-1; 7 positions agree with TRBD1. CDR1 is MNHNS, CDR2 SASEGT, per germline. V lost 6 bases, J lost 0 bases, and 7 bases stayed unmatched. The CDR3 contains 15 residues. CDR3 DNA: TGTGCCAGCAGATCGGGACAGCCCATGAACACTGAAGCTTTCTTT. It specifies CASRSGQPMNTEAFF.

This clonotype occurred many times. The rearrangement links TRBV15 to TRBJ1-5; D not certain. This CDR3 comprises 15 residues. Trimming pared 6 bases from V and 2 bases from J, leaving 14 bases between. CDR1 is LNHNV and CDR2 is YYDKDF in the germline V gene (reference sequence). CDR3 sequence: CATSLPGRGNQPQHF. DNA for the CDR3: TGTGCCACCAGTCTCCCGGGCCGTGGCAATCAGCCCCAGCATTTT.

This chain links TRBV10-3 with TRBJ2-7; D uncertain. Trimming took off 5 bases at V and 0 bases at J, with 8 bases between the two ends. CDR3 length equals 13 residues. Germline V gene lookup returns CDR1 ENHRY and CDR2 SYGVKD. The CDR3 coding sequence is TGTGCCATCAGTCAACCGAACTCCTACGAGCAGTACTTC. Its protein is CAISQPNSYEQYF.

As concerns this clonotype: A read error may explain this, as a much larger clone is one base away. The chain links TRBV7-9 to TRBJ1-4; TRBD1 is a possible D gene (5 bases). This CDR3 is 17 amino acids long. The germline gives CDR1 SEHNR, CDR2 FQNEAQ (reference sequence). V was trimmed by 8 bases and J by 0 bases, leaving 19 bases between them. CDR3 loop: CASGRIMGTATNEKLFF. As DNA, the CDR3 is TGTGCCAGCGGCCGCATAATGGGGACTGCAACTAATGAAAAACTGTTTTTT. The full variable domain, rest sourced from reference TRBV7-9 and TRBJ1-4, is DTGVSQNPRHKITKRGQNVTFRCDPISEHNRLYWYRQTLGQGPEFLTYFQNEAQLEKSRLLSDRFSAERPKGSFSTLEIQRTEQGDSAMYLCASGRIMGTATNEKLFFGSGTQLSVL.

This clonotype showed up just a few times. This clone may be a read error of a much larger clone one base away. V usage is TRBV6-5 and J usage is TRBJ1-6; D not resolved. V lost 4 bases and J 8 bases, leaving 12 bases between the germline ends. The CDR3 sequence is 14 residues long. The germline CDR1 and CDR2 sequences are MNHEY and SVGAGI. The CDR3 region is CASSWEENHSPLHF. CDR3 DNA sequence: TGTGCCAGCAGTTGGGAGGAGAATCATTCACCCCTCCACTTT.

As concerns this clonotype: The conserved phenylalanine or tryptophan normally closing the CDR3 is absent here, so this likely arose from a read error. This sequence joins TRBV11-3 and TRBJ2-2; 9 bases are a match to TRBD1. Germline V gene sequence: CDR1 SGHNT, CDR2 YENEEA. The CDR3 loop spans 17 amino acids. The DNA of the CDR3 is TGTGCCGGCAGCTTAGGCCGGGACAGGGCGAACACCGGGGAGCTGTTTTCT. This gives the protein CAGSLGRDRANTGELFS.

Notes on this clonotype: A far larger clone is a single base away, which makes a read error likely. Because the CDR3 is missing its conserved closing phenylalanine or tryptophan, this is likely a read error. The chain employs TRBV20-1 and TRBJ2-3; the D is unclear. The closer fit of TRBJ1-1 to the DNA end suggests the J call may be wrong. CDR3 length: 12 residues. Germline V gives CDR1 DFQATT, CDR2 SNEGSKA (reference sequence). Written as DNA, the CDR3 is TGCAGTGCTAGCAGGCAGTTGGCTGAAGCTTTCCTT. Its protein product is CSASRQLAEAFL.

This clonotype was counted many times. For the CDR3, the DNA is TGCAGTGCCTTGAGGGGGGTAAGCACAGATACGCAGTATTTT. It encodes CSALRGVSTDTQYF. The genes are TRBV20-1 and TRBJ2-3; D may correspond to TRBD1 or TRBD2 (6 bases each). The CDR3 contains 14 residues. The ends were cut back, 6 bases at V and 0 bases at J, with 13 bases in the middle. From germline, CDR1 is DFQATT and CDR2 SNEGSKA (reference sequence).

This clonotype was observed a few times. This chain connects TRBV18 to TRBJ1-3; D is undetermined. The CDR3 has 15 amino acids. The germline CDR1 and CDR2 sequences are KGHSH and LQKENI. Trimming cost V 0 bases and J 1 base, with 7 bases left between them. Here the CDR3 reads CASSPPQKSGNTIYF. CDR3 nucleotides: TGTGCCAGCTCACCACCGCAGAAATCTGGAAACACCATATATTTT.